What follows is one TCR beta chain and its context. The sample is drawn from a study of technical replicates of blood from several donors. From germline, CDR1 is MGHRA and CDR2 YSYEKL. The CDR3 covers 15 residues. J lost 6 bases, V lost 2 bases, and 7 bases had no gene match. The data were produced by immunoSEQ multiplex PCR, yet TCRdb's version contains in-frame clones alone and is incomplete. This sample yields about 53,000 clones, of which around 84% are seen a single time; 5.6% belongs to the top ten. This receptor was identified in a human donor in good health. Some clones in this sample may be carry-over from other donors' samples. The specimen sequenced was PBMCs. The J gene is TRBJ2-3, the V gene TRBV4-1; 8 nucleotides align to TRBD2. In DNA, the CDR3 is TGCGCCAGCAGCCAATTAGCGGGAAGTACGGATACGCAGTATTTT. Its translation: CASSQLAGSTDTQYF.